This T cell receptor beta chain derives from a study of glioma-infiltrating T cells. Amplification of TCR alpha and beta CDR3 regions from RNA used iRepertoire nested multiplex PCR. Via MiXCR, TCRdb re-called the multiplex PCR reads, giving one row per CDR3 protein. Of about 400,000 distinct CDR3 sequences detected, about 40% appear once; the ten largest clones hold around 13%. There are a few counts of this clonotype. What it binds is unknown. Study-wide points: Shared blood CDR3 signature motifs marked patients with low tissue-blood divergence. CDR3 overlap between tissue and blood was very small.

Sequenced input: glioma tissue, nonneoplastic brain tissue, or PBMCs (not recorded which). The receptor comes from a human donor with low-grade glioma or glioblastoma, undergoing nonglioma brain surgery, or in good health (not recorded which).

Here the CDR3 DNA reads TGTGCCAGCTCACCGGACAACAATCAGCCCCAGCATTTT. Translating gives CASSPDNNQPQHF. The chain carries TRBV18 and TRBJ1-5, with D tentatively TRBD1 (5 bases). Germline loops: CDR1 KGHSH, CDR2 LQKENI. V lost 3 bases and J 3 bases, leaving 6 bases between the germline ends. The CDR3 runs to 13 residues.